This entry lists 2 T cell receptor beta chains sequenced from one sample in a study of T cells in Graves' hyperthyroidism and ophthalmopathy. The investigators amplified TCR beta CDR3 regions from RNA transcripts. RT-PCR in the first round (using the HTBI primer set) targeted the TCR CDR3. Using its own MiXCR run on the multiplex PCR reads, TCRdb lists one record per CDR3 protein. The sample lists about 400,000 distinct CDR3 sequences, about 16% occurring once. Sequencing used blood. The receptors were gathered from a woman aged 25 to 45 with Graves' hyperthyroidism.

Many counts were recorded for this clonotype. The V and J genes are TRBV12-3 or TRBV12-4 and TRBJ2-4, with a possible D match to TRBD2 (6 bases). Trimming pared 6 bases from V and 8 bases from J, leaving 14 bases between. The CDR3 is 13 amino acids. The CDR3: CASRQASADIQYF. CDR3 in DNA: TGTGCCAGCAGGCAAGCTAGCGCGGACATTCAGTACTTC.

The V gene is TRBV5-1, the J gene TRBJ2-1; 7 bases fit TRBD2. Germline CDR1 is SGHRS and CDR2 is YFSETQ. With V trimmed by 0 bases and J by 6 bases, 6 bases remained unmatched. The CDR3 is 15 residues long. Here the CDR3 DNA reads TGCGCCAGCAGCTTGGTGGCTAGCGGCCTCAATGAGCAGTTCTTC. Translation gives CASSLVASGLNEQFF.